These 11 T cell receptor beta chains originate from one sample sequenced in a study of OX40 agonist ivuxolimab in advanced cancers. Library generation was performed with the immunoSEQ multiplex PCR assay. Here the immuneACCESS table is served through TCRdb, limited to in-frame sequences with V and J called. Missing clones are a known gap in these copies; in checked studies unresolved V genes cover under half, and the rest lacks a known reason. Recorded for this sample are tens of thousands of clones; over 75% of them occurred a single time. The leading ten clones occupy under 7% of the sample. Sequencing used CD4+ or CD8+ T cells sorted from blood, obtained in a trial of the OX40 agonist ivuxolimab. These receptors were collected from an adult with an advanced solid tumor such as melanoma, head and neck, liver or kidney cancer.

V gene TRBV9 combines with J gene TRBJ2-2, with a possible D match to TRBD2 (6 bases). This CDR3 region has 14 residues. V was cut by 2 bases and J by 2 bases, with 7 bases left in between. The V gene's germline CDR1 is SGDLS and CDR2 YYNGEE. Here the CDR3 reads CASSVTSNTGELFF. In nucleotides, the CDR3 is TGTGCCAGCAGCGTGACTAGTAACACCGGGGAGCTGTTTTTT.

The CDR3 bases are TGTGCCAGCAGCTTTTCAGCAGGGTGGGGTGAGACCCAGTACTTC. The encoded protein is CASSFSAGWGETQYF. The chain is built from TRBV7-9 and TRBJ2-5; D is possibly TRBD1 (5 bases). CDR1 is SEHNR and CDR2 is FQNEAQ in the germline V gene (reference sequence). This CDR3 has 15 amino acids. Trimming stripped 3 bases from V and 5 bases from J, with 16 bases between. Looking up the rest from reference TRBV7-9 and TRBJ2-5 gives the full variable domain: DTGVSQNPRHKITKRGQNVTFRCDPISEHNRLYWYRQTLGQGPEFLTYFQNEAQLEKSRLLSDRFSAERPKGSFSTLEIQRTEQGDSAMYLCASSFSAGWGETQYFGPGTRLLVL.

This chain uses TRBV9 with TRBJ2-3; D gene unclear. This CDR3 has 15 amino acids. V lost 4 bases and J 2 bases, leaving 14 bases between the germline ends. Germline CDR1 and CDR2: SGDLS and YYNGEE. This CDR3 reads CASSRVLGSTDTQYF. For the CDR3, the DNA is TGTGCCAGCAGCCGTGTTTTGGGTTCCACAGATACGCAGTATTTT.

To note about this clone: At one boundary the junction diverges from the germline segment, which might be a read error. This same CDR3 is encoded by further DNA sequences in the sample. The CDR3 coding sequence is TGCAGCGTTGGGCGGGCCGAGGGGCTTTATGGCTACACCTTT. Amino acid sequence: CSVGRAEGLYGYTF. The chain couples TRBV29-1 to TRBJ1-2, with a possible D match to TRBD1 (5 bases). Germline assignment: CDR1 SQVTM and CDR2 ANQGSEA. The CDR3 consists of 14 residues.

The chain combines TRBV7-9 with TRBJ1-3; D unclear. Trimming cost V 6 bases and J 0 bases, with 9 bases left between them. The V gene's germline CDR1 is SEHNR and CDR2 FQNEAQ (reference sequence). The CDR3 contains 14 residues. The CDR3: CASRGRSSGNTIYF. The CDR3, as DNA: TGTGCCAGCAGAGGCAGGAGCTCTGGAAACACCATATATTTT.

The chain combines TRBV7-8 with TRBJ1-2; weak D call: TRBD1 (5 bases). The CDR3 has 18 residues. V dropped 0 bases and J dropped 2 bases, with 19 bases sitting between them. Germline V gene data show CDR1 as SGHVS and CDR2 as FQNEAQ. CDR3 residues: CASSLARQNHPFNYGYTF. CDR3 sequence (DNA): TGTGCCAGCAGCTTAGCGCGACAGAACCACCCTTTCAACTATGGCTACACCTTC.

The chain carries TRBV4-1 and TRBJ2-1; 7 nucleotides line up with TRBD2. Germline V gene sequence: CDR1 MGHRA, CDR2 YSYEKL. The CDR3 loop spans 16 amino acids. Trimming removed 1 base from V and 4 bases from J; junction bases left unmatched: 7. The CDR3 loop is CASSQVTGGVYNEQFF. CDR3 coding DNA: TGCGCCAGCAGCCAAGTAACGGGAGGCGTGTACAATGAGCAGTTCTTC.

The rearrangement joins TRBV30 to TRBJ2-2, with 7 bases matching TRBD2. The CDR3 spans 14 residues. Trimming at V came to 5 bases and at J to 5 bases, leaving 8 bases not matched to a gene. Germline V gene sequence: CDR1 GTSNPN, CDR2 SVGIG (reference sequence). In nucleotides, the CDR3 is TGTGCCTGGCAGCGGGACTCATCAACCGGGGAGCTGTTTTTT. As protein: CAWQRDSSTGELFF.

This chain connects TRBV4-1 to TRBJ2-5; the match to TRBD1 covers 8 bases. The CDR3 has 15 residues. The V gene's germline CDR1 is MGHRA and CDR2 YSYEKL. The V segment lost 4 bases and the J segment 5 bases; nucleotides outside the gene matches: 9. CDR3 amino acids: CASSPGQGGLETQYF. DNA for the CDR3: TGCGCCAGCAGCCCAGGACAGGGAGGATTGGAGACCCAGTACTTC.

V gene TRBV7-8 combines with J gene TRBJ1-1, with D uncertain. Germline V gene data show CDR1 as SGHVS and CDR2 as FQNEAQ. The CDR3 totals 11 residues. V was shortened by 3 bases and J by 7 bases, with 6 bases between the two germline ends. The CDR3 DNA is TGTGCCAGCAGCTTTGGCTATGAAGCTTTCTTT. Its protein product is CASSFGYEAFF.

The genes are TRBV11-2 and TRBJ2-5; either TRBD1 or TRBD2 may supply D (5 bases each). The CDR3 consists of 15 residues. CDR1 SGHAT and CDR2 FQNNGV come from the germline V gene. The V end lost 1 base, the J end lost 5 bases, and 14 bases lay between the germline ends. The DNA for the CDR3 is TGTGCCAGCAGCTTAGCGCCGGGGCCAGCTGAGACCCAGTACTTC. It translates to CASSLAPGPAETQYF. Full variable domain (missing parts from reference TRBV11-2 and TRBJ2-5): EAGVAQSPRYKIIEKRQSVAFWCNPISGHATLYWYQQILGQGPKLLIQFQNNGVVDDSQLPKDRFSAERLKGVDSTLKIQPAKLEDSAVYLCASSLAPGPAETQYFGPGTRLLVL.